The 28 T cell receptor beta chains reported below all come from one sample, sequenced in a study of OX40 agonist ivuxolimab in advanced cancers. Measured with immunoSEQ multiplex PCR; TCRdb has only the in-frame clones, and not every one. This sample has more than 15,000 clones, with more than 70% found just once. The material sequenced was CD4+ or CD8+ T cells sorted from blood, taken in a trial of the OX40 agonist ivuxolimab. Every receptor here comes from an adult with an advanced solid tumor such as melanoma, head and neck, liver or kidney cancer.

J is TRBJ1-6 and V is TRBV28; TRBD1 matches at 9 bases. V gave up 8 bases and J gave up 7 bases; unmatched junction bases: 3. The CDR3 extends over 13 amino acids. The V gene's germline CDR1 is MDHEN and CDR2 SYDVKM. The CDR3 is CASGGQGNSPLHF. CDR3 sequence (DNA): TGTGCCAGCGGAGGACAGGGGAATTCACCCCTCCACTTT.

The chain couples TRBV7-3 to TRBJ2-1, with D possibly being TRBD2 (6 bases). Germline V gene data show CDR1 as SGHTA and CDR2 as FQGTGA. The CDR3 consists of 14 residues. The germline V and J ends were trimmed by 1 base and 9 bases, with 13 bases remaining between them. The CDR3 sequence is CASSLNGGNSEQFF. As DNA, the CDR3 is TGTGCCAGCAGCTTAAATGGGGGGAATAGTGAGCAGTTCTTC.

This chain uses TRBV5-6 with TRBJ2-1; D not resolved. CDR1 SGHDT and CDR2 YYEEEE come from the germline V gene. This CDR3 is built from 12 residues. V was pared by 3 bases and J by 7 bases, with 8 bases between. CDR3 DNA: TGTGCCAGCAGCTCACTCGTGAATGAGCAGTTCTTC. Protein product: CASSSLVNEQFF.

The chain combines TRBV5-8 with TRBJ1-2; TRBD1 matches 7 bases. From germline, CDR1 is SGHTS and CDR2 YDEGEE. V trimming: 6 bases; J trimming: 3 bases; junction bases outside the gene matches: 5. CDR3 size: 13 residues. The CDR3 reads CASIDQGDYGYTF. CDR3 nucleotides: TGTGCCAGCATCGACCAGGGGGACTATGGCTACACCTTC.

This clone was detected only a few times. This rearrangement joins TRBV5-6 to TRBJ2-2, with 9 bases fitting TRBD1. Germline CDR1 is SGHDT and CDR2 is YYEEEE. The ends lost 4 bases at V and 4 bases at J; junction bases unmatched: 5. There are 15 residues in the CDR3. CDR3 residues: CASSPGTGITGELFF. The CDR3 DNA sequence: TGTGCCAGCAGCCCCGGGACAGGGATCACCGGGGAGCTGTTTTTT. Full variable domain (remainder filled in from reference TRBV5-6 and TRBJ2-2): DAGVTQSPTHLIKTRGQQVTLRCSPKSGHDTVSWYQQALGQGPQFIFQYYEEEERQRGNFPDRFSGHQFPNYSSELNVNALLLGDSALYLCASSPGTGITGELFFGEGSRLTVL.

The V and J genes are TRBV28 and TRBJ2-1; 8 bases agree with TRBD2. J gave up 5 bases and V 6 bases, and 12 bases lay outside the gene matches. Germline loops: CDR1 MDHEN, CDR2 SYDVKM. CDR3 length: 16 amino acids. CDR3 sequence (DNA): TGTGCCAGCAGCTCCCCCTCGGGAGGGGGGCACAATGAGCAGTTCTTC. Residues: CASSSPSGGGHNEQFF.

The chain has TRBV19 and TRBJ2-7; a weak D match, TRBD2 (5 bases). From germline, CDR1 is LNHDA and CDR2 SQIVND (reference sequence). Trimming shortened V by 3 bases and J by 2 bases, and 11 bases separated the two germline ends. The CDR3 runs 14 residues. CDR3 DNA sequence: TGTGCCAGTAGTATCTTGGCGGGCCCCTACGAGCAGTACTTC. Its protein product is CASSILAGPYEQYF.

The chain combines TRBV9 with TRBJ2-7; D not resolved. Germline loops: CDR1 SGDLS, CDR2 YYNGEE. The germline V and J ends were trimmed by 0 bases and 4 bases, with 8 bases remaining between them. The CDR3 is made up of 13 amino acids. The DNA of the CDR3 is TGTGCCAGCAGCGTAGGTGACGGTTACGAGCAGTACTTC. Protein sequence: CASSVGDGYEQYF.

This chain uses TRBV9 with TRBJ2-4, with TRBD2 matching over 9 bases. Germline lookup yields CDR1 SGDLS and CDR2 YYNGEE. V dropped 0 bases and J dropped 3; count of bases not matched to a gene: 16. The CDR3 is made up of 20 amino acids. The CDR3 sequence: CASSVEASGNPGIDKNIQYF. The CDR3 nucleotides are TGTGCCAGCAGCGTAGAGGCTAGCGGGAACCCGGGGATTGACAAAAACATTCAGTACTTC. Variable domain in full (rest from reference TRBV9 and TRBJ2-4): DSGVTQTPKHLITATGQRVTLRCSPRSGDLSVYWYQQSLDQGLQFLIQYYNGEERAKGNILERFSAQQFPDLHSELNLSSLELGDSALYFCASSVEASGNPGIDKNIQYFGAGTRLSVL.

CDR3 protein: CASTGDLTATPSYNSPLHF. The DNA for the CDR3 is TGTGCCAGCACAGGCGACTTGACGGCTACGCCCTCCTATAATTCACCCCTCCACTTT. The chain joins TRBV7-8 to TRBJ1-6; D uncertain. CDR1 is SGHVS, CDR2 FQNEAQ, per germline. V lost 7 bases, J lost 0 bases, and 22 bases lay in between. This CDR3 has 19 residues.

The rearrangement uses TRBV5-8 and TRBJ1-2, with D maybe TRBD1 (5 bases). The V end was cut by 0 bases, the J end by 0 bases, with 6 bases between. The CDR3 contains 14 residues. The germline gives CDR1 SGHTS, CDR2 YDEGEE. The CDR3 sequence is CASSLDRSNYGYTF. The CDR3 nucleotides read TGTGCCAGCAGCTTGGACAGGTCTAACTATGGCTACACCTTC.

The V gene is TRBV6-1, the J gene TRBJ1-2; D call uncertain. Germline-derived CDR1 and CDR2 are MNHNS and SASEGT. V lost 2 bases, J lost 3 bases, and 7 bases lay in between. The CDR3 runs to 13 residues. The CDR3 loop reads CASSEPGDYGYTF. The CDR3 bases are TGTGCCAGCAGTGAACCAGGAGACTATGGCTACACCTTC.

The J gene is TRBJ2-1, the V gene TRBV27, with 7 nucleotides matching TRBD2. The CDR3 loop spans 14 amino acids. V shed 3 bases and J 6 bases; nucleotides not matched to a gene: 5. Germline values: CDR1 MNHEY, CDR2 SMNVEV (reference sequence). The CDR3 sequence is CASSLIGRGNEQFF. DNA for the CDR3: TGTGCCAGCAGTTTGATAGGGAGGGGCAATGAGCAGTTCTTC.

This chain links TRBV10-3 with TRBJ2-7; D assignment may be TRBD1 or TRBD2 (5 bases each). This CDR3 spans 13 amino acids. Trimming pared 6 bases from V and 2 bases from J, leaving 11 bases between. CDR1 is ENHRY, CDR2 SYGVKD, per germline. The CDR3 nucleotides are TGTGCCATCAGCCACGGGACGACCTACGAGCAGTACTTC. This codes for CAISHGTTYEQYF.

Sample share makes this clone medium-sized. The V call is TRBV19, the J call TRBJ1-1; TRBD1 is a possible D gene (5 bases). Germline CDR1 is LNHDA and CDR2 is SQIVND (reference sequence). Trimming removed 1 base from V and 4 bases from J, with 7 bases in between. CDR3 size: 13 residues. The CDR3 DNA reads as TGTGCCAGTAGTATAGGAGGGGCCACTGAAGCTTTCTTT. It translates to CASSIGGATEAFF.

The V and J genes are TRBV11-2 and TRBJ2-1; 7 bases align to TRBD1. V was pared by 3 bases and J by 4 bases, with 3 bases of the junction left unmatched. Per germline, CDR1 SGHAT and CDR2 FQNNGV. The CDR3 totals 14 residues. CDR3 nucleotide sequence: TGTGCCAGCAGCTTGGAACAGGGGTACAATGAGCAGTTCTTC. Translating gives CASSLEQGYNEQFF.

Here the CDR3 reads CATRAGARDDAYNSPLHF. For the CDR3, the DNA is TGTGCCACCCGGGCCGGGGCGAGGGATGACGCTTATAATTCACCCCTCCACTTT. The chain employs TRBV10-3 and TRBJ1-6; maybe TRBD1 (5 bases). The ends were cut back, 10 bases at V and 4 bases at J, with 26 bases in the middle. The V gene's germline CDR1 is ENHRY and CDR2 SYGVKD. This CDR3 has 18 amino acids.

The CDR3 is CATSRDAGLINEKLFF. Here the CDR3 DNA reads TGTGCCACCAGCAGAGACGCGGGACTGATTAATGAAAAACTGTTTTTT. This rearrangement joins TRBV15 to TRBJ1-4; the D gene is possibly TRBD1 (5 bases). Germline CDR1 reads LNHNV; CDR2 reads YYDKDF (reference sequence). The CDR3 loop spans 16 amino acids. The germline V and J ends were trimmed by 0 bases and 4 bases, with 12 bases remaining between them.

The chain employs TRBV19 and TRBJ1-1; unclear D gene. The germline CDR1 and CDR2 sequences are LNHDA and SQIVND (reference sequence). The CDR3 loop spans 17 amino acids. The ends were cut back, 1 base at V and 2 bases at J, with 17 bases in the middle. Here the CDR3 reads CASSIARRGQTNTEAFF. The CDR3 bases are TGTGCCAGTAGTATAGCGCGTCGAGGGCAAACCAACACTGAAGCTTTCTTT.

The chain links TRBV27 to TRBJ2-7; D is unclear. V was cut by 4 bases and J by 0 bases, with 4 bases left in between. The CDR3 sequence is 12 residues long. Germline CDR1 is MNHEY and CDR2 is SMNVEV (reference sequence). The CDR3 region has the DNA TGTGCCAGCAGTTCTGGCTCCTACGAGCAGTACTTC. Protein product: CASSSGSYEQYF.

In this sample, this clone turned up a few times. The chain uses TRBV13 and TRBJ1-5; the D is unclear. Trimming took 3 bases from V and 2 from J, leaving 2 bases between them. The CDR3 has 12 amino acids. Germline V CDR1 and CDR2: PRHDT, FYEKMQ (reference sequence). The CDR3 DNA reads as TGTGCCAGCAGCTTGGGCAATCAGCCCCAGCATTTT. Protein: CASSLGNQPQHF.

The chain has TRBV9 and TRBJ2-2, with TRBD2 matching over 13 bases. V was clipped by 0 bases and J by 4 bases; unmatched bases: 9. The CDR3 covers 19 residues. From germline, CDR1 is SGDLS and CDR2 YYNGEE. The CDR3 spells CASSVGGTSGARGTGELFF. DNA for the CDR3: TGTGCCAGCAGCGTAGGAGGGACTAGCGGGGCACGGGGCACCGGGGAGCTGTTTTTT. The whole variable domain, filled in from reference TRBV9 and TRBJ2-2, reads DSGVTQTPKHLITATGQRVTLRCSPRSGDLSVYWYQQSLDQGLQFLIQYYNGEERAKGNILERFSAQQFPDLHSELNLSSLELGDSALYFCASSVGGTSGARGTGELFFGEGSRLTVL.

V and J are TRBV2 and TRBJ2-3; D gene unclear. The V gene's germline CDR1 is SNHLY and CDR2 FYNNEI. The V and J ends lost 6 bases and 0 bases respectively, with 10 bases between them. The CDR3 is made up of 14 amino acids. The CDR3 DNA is TGTGCCAGCAGATGGAGCTTTAGCACAGATACGCAGTATTTT. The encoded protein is CASRWSFSTDTQYF.

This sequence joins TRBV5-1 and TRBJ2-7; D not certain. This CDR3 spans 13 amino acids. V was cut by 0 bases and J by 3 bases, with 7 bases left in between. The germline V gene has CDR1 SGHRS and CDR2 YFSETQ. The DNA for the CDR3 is TGCGCCAGCAGCTTGGCCAGCTTCTACGAGCAGTACTTC. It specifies CASSLASFYEQYF.

CDR3 in DNA: TGTGCCAGCAGCGTAGGGACAGGGGGCACGGAGACCCAGTACTTC. It specifies CASSVGTGGTETQYF. This chain uses TRBV9 with TRBJ2-5, with TRBD1 identical over 11 bases. Trimming cost V 0 bases and J 5 bases; bases outside gene matches: 3. The CDR3 is 15 amino acids. In germline, CDR1 is SGDLS, CDR2 YYNGEE.

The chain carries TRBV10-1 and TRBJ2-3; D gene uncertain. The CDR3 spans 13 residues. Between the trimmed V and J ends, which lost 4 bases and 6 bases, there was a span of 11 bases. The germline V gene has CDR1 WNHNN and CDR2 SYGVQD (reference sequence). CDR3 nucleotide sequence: TGCGCCAGCAGTGCTGCAAGGGCGGATACGCAGTATTTT. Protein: CASSAARADTQYF.

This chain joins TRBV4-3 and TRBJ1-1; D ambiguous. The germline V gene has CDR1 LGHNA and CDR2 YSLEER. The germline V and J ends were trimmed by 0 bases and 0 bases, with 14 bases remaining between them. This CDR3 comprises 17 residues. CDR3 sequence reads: CASSQDKEGSVNTEAFF. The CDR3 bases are TGCGCCAGCAGCCAAGATAAGGAGGGATCGGTGAACACTGAAGCTTTCTTT.

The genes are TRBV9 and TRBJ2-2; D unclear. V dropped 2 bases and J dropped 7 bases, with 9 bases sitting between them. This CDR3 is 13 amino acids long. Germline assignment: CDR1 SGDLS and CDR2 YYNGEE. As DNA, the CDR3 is TGTGCCAGCAGCGTGTGGGATAGCGGGGAGCTGTTTTTT. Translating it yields CASSVWDSGELFF.